This passage covers 2 T cell receptor beta chains from one sample sequenced in a study of blood T cell repertoires in COVID-19. TCRdb's copy holds only in-frame clones and misses some; the assay was immunoSEQ multiplex PCR. The sample gives 250,000 to 400,000 clones, more than 70% of which show up once; under 2% is in the top ten. Sequenced material: peripheral blood. The receptor set was obtained from a woman in her 30s with COVID-19, enrolled during active disease.

The chain couples TRBV7-2 to TRBJ2-7; 8 bases are shared with TRBD1. The CDR3 is made up of 15 amino acids. The germline V gene has CDR1 SGHTA and CDR2 FQGNSA. Trimming cost V 1 base and J 2 bases; bases outside gene matches: 4. The chain's CDR3 is CASSLEGQAAYEQYF. Written as DNA, the CDR3 is TGTGCCAGCAGCTTAGAGGGACAGGCTGCCTACGAGCAGTACTTC.

The chain links TRBV3-1 (or the pseudogene TRBV3-2) to TRBJ2-5; TRBD1 matches at 7 bases. The junction had 7 bases not matched to a gene; V was cut back by 4 bases and J by 5 bases. The CDR3 length is 14 residues. Germline values: CDR1 LGHDT, CDR2 YNNKEL (reference sequence). The CDR3 DNA reads as TGTGCCAGCAGCCGACAGGGATTCCAGGAGACCCAGTACTTC. Encoded protein: CASSRQGFQETQYF.